This T cell receptor (beta chain) was identified in a study of tumor and adjacent non-tumor tissue in lung cancer. Study summary: Histology: 12 adenocarcinoma, a couple of squamous cell carcinoma, 1 small cell lung cancer.

Germline V gene data show CDR1 as MGHRA and CDR2 as YSYEKL. Trimming took off 6 bases at V and 0 bases at J, with 15 bases between the two ends. CDR3 length: 16 residues. At least ten counts were recorded for this clonotype. Antigen specificity is unknown. This sample's RNA came from whole unsorted tissue. Study-level findings and limits: Compared with tumor, normal lung showed significantly lower TCR diversity.

Three rounds of nested PCR, following a modified ARM-PCR protocol, produced the TCRbeta library. In TCRdb, the multiplex PCR reads were re-called with MiXCR into one record per CDR3 protein. The repertoire has fewer than 120,000 distinct CDR3 sequences, over 75% of them found once; the top ten carry approximately 22%. Specimen: lung tumor tissue. This sequence originates from a man aged 70 or older with non-small cell lung cancer. The V gene is TRBV4-1, the J gene TRBJ1-3; TRBD1 is a possible D gene (5 bases). The CDR3: CASRRGQGLSGNTIYF. DNA for the CDR3: TGCGCCAGCAGAAGGGGCCAGGGCCTCTCTGGAAACACCATATATTTT.